The T cell receptor (beta chain) described here comes from a study of identical twins. The study, taken as a whole, reports: Excess low generation probability was seen in twin-shared out-of-frame alpha sequences.

Each cDNA held unique molecular identifiers, and template switching gave it a universal primer site. TCRdb used MiXCR to reprocess the 5' RACE reads, holding one entry per CDR3 protein. Seen here are under 450,000 distinct CDR3 sequences, less than 20% observed once, and the top ten hold less than 15%. V lost 8 bases to trimming and J lost 3 bases; unmatched junction nucleotides: 4. This CDR3 is built from 14 residues. The V gene's germline CDR1 is MRHNA and CDR2 SNTAGT. This clonotype was counted only a few times. The target antigen is unknown. The clonotype was recovered from a man aged 50 to 60 in good health. The V and J genes are TRBV6-4 and TRBJ2-1; 10 positions agree with TRBD2. The sample consisted of naive T cells sorted from blood. This chain's CDR3 is CASFTSGDYNEQFF. The CDR3 nucleotides are TGTGCCAGCTTCACTAGCGGGGACTACAATGAGCAGTTCTTC.